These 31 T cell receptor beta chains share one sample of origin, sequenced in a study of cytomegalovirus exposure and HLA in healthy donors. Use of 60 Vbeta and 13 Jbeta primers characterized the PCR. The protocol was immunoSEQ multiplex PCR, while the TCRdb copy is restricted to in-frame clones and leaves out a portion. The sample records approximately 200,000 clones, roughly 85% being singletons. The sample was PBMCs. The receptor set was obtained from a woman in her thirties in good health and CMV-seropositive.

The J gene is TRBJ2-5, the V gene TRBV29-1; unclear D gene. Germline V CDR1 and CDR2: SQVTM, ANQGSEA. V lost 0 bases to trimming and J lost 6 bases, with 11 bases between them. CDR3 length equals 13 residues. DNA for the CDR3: TGCAGCGTTGAAGACGACAATTCGAAGACCCAGTACTTC. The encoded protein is CSVEDDNSKTQYF. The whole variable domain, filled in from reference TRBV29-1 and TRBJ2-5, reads SAVISQKPSRDICQRGTSLTIQCQVDSQVTMMFWYRQQPGQSLTLIATANQGSEATYESGFVIDKFPISRPNLTFSTLTVSNMSPEDSSIYLCSVEDDNSKTQYFGPGTRLLVL.

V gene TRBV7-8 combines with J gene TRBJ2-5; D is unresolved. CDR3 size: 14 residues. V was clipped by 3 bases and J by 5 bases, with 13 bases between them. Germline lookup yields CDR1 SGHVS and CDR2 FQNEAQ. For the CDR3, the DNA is TGTGCCAGCAGCTTTCTACTCATGAGCGAGACCCAGTACTTC. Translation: CASSFLLMSETQYF.

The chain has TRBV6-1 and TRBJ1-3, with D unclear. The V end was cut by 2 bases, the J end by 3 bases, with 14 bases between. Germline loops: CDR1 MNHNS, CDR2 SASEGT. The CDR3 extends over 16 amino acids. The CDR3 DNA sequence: TGTGCCAGCAGTGAAAATTGGGTCCGGGGTGGAAACACCATATATTTT. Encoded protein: CASSENWVRGGNTIYF.

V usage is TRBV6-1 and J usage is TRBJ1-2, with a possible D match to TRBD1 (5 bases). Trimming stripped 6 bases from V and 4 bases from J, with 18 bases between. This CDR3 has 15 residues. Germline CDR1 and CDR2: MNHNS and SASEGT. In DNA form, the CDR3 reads TGTGCCAGCAGGGAGGGGACGGTTAGAGGCTATGGCTACACCTTC. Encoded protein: CASREGTVRGYGYTF.

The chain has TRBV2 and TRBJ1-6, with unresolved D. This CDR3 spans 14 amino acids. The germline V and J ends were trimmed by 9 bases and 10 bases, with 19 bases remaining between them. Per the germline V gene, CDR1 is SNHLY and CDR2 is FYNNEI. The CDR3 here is CARADGRRRSPLHF. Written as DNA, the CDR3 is TGTGCCAGAGCAGACGGTCGTCGGAGATCACCCCTCCACTTT.

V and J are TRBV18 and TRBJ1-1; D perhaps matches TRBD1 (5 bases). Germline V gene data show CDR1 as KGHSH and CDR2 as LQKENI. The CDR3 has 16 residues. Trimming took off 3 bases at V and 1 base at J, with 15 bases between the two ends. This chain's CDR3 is CASSPQRGGRNTEAFF. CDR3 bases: TGTGCCAGCTCACCTCAACGGGGGGGGAGGAACACTGAAGCTTTCTTT.

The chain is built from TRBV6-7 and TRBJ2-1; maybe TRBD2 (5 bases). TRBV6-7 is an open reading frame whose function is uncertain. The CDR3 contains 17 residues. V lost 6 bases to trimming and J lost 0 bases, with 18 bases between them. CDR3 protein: CASRLPPRARSYNEQFF. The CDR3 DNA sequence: TGTGCCAGCAGGTTACCTCCGCGGGCTCGCTCCTACAATGAGCAGTTCTTC.

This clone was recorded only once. The CDR3 DNA reads TGTGCCAGCAGGTTAAGGGGACTAGCGAAGGATGAGCAGTTCTTC. It specifies CASRLRGLAKDEQFF. This rearrangement joins TRBV5-4 to TRBJ2-1; 10 bases are a match to TRBD2. The CDR3 totals 15 residues. Unmatched junction bases numbered 10, after V lost 5 bases and J lost 8 bases. Germline lookup yields CDR1 SGHNT and CDR2 YYREEE (reference sequence).

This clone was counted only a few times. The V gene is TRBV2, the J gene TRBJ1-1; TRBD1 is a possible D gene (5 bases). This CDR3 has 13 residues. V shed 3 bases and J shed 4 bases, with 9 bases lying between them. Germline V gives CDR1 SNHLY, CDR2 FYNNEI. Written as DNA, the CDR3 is TGTGCCAGCAGTGAGTCAGGGCGCACTGAAGCTTTCTTT. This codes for CASSESGRTEAFF.

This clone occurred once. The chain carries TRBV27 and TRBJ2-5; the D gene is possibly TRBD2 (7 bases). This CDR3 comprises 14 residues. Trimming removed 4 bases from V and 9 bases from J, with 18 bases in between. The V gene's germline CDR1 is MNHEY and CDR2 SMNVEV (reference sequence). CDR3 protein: CASSSIAGEGAQYF. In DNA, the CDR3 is TGTGCCAGCAGTTCAATAGCCGGGGAGGGGGCCCAGTACTTC.

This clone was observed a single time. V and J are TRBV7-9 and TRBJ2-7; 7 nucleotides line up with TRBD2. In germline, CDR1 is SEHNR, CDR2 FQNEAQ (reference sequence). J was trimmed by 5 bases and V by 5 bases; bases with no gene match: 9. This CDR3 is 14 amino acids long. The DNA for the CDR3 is TGTGCCAGCAGCCTCACTAGCGCGTCAGACGAGCAGTACTTC. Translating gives CASSLTSASDEQYF.

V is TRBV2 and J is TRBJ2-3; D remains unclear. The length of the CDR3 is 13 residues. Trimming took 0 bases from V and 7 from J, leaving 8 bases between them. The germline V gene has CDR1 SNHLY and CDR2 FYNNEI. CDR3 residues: CASSEAHSHTQYF. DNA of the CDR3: TGTGCCAGCAGTGAAGCCCACAGCCATACGCAGTATTTT.

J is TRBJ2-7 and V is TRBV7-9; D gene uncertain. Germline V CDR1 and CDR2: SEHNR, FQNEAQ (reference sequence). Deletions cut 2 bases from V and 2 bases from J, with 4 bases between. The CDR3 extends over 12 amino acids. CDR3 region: CASSLQAYEQYF. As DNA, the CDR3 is TGTGCCAGCAGCTTACAGGCCTACGAGCAGTACTTC.

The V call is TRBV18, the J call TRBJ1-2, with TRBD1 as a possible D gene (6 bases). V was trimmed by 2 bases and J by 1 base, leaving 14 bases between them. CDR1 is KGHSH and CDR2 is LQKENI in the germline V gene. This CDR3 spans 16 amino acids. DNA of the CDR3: TGTGCCAGCTCACCAGCTTCCTCAGGGGATAACTATGGCTACACCTTC. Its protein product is CASSPASSGDNYGYTF. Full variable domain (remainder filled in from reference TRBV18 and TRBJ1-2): NAGVMQNPRHLVRRRGQEARLRCSPMKGHSHVYWYRQLPEEGLKFMVYLQKENIIDESGMPKERFSAEFPKEGPSILRIQQVVRGDSAAYFCASSPASSGDNYGYTFGSGTRLTVV.

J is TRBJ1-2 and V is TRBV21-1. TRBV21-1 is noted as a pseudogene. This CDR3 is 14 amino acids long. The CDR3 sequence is CASSKRESNYGYTF. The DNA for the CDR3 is TGTGCCAGCAGCAAACGGGAATCGAACTATGGCTACACCTTC.

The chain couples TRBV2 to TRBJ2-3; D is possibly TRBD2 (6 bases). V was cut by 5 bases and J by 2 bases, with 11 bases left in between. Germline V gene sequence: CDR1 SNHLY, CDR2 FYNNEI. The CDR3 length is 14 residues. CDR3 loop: CASSRRGDTDTQYF. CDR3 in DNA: TGTGCCAGCAGTAGGCGGGGAGACACAGATACGCAGTATTTT. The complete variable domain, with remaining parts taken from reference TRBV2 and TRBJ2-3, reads EPEVTQTPSHQVTQMGQEVILRCVPISNHLYFYWYRQILGQKVEFLVSFYNNEISEKSEIFDDQFSVERPDGSNFTLKIRSTKLEDSAMYFCASSRRGDTDTQYFGPGTRLTVL.

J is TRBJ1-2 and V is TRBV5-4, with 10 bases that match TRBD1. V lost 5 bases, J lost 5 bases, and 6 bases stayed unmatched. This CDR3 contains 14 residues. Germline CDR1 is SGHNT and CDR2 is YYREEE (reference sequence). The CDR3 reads CASSIGQGEYGYTF. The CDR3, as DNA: TGTGCCAGCAGTATTGGACAGGGGGAATATGGCTACACCTTC.

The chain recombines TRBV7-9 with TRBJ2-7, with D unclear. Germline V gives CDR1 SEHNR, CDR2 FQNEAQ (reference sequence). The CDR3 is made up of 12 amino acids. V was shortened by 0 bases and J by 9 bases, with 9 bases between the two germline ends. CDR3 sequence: CASSLAGQGQYF. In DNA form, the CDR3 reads TGTGCCAGCAGCTTAGCGGGCCAAGGGCAGTACTTC.

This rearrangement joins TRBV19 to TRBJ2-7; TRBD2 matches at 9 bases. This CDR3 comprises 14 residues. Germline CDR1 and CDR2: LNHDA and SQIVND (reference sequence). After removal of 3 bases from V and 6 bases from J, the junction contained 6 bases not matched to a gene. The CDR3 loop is CASSIDSGRREQYF. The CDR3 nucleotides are TGTGCCAGTAGTATTGACAGCGGGAGGCGCGAGCAGTACTTC.

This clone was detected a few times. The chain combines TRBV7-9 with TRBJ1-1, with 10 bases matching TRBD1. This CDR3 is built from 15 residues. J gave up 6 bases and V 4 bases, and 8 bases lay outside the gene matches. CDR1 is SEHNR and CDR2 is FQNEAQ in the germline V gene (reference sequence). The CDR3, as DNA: TGTGCCAGCAGCTCAAGGGGGACAGGGGACGCTGAAGCTTTCTTT. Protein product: CASSSRGTGDAEAFF.

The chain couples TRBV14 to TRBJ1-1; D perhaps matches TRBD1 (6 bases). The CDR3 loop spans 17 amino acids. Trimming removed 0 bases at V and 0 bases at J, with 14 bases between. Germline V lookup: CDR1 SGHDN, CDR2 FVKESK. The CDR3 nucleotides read TGTGCCAGCAGCCAAGATCTCGGGGGGCTGGTGAACACTGAAGCTTTCTTT. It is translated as CASSQDLGGLVNTEAFF.

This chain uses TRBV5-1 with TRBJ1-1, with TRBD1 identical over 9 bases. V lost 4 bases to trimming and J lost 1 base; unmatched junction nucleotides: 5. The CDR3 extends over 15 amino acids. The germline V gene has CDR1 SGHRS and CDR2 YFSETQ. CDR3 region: CASSRLQGANTEAFF. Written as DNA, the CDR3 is TGCGCCAGCAGCAGGTTACAGGGGGCGAACACTGAAGCTTTCTTT.

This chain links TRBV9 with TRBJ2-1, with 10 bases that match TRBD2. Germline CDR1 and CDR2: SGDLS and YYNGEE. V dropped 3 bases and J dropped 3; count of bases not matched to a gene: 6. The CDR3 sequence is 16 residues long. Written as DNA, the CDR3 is TGTGCCAGCAGCGCTCTAGCGGGGGATTTCTACAATGAGCAGTTCTTC. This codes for CASSALAGDFYNEQFF.

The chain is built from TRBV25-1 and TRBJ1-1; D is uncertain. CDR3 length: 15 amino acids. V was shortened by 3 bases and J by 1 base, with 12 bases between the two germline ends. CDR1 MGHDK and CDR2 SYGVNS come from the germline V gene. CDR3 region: CASSDLQATNTEAFF. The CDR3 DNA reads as TGTGCCAGCAGTGATCTCCAGGCTACGAACACTGAAGCTTTCTTT.

The CDR3 loop is CASSPNYSYEQYF. The CDR3 nucleotides are TGTGCCAGCTCACCTAACTACTCCTACGAGCAGTACTTC. The chain is built from TRBV18 and TRBJ2-7; no clear D gene. CDR3 size: 13 residues. With 3 bases removed from V and 0 bases from J, the gap between germline ends came to 6 bases. The V gene's germline CDR1 is KGHSH and CDR2 LQKENI.

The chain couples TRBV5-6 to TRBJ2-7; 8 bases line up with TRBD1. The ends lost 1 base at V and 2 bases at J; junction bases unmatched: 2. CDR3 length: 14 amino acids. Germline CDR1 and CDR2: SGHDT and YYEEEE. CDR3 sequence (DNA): TGTGCCAGCAGCTTGTGGGACAGGCCCTACGAGCAGTACTTC. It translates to CASSLWDRPYEQYF. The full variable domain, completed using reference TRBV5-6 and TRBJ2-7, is DAGVTQSPTHLIKTRGQQVTLRCSPKSGHDTVSWYQQALGQGPQFIFQYYEEEERQRGNFPDRFSGHQFPNYSSELNVNALLLGDSALYLCASSLWDRPYEQYFGPGTRLTVT.

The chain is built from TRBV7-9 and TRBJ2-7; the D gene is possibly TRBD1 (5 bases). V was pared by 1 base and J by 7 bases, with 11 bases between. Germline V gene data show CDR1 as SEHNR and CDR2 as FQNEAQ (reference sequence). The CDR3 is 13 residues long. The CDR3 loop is CASSLGTLKEQYF. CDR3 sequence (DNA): TGTGCCAGCAGCTTAGGGACATTAAAAGAGCAGTACTTC.

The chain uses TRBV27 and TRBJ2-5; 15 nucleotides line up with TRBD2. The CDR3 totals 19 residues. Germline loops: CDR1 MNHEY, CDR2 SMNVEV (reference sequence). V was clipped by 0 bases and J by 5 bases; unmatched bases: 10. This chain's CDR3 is CASSLSYGTSGRNGETQYF. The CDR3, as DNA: TGTGCCAGCAGTTTATCGTACGGGACTAGCGGGAGGAACGGGGAGACCCAGTACTTC.

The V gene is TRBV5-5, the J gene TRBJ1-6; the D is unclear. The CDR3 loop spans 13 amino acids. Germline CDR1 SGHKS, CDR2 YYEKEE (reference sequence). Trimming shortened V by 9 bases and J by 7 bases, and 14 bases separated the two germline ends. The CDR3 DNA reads TGTGCCACCGCGGCCTATCCAAATTCACCCCTCCACTTT. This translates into CATAAYPNSPLHF. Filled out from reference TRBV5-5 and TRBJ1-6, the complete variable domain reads DAGVTQSPTHLIKTRGQQVTLRCSPISGHKSVSWYQQVLGQGPQFIFQYYEKEERGRGNFPDRFSARQFPNYSSELNVNALLLGDSALYLCATAAYPNSPLHFGNGTRLTVT.

The CDR3 protein is CASSSHFAGGYNEQFF. The CDR3 DNA reads as TGTGCCAGCAGTTCCCATTTTGCGGGGGGGTACAATGAGCAGTTCTTC. V gene TRBV6-5 combines with J gene TRBJ2-1; 9 positions match TRBD2. Germline V CDR1 and CDR2: MNHEY, SVGAGI. The V and J ends lost 4 bases and 4 bases, in that order; junction bases with no gene match: 8. This CDR3 spans 16 amino acids.

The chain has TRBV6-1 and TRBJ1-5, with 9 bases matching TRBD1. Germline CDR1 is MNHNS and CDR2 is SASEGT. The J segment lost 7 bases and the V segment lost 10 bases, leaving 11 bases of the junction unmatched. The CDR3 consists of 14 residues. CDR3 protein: CAIKGTGLGQPQHF. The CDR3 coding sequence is TGTGCCATCAAAGGGACAGGGTTGGGCCAGCCCCAGCATTTT.